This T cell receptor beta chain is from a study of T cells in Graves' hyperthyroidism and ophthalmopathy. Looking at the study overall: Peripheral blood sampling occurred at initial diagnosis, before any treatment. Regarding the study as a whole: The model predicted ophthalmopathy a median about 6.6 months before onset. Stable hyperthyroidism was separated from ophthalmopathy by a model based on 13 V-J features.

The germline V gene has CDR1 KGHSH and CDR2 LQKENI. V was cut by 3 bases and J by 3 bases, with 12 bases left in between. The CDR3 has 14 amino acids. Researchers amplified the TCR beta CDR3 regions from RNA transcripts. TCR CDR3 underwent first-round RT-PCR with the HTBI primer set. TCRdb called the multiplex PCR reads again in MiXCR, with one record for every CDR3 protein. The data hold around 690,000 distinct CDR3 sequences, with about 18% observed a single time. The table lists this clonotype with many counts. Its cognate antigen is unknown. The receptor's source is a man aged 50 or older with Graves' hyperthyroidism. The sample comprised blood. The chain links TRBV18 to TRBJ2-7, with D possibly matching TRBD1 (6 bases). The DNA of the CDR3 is TGTGCCAGCTCACCTCCCGGACAGCGCTACGAGCAGTACTTC. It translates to CASSPPGQRYEQYF.